This TCR beta chain was captured in a study of beta chain features in type 1 diabetes (dated by TCRdb to the late 2010s). Background for the entire study: No differences in mean age, gender distribution, total cell number or subset yield were found between patients and healthy donors. A total of some 110 million sorted cells were examined across all samples, and a strong correlation was observed between cell number per subset and RNA yield. In the study, TCRB repertoires of sorted circulating CD4+ T cell subsets from recently diagnosed type 1 diabetes patients were compared with those of matched healthy donors. Regulatory and stem cell-like memory subsets were obtained from only 8 patients and about eight healthy donors, while naive and central memory subsets were obtained from all 30 or so donors.

Counted from cysteine to phenylalanine, this CDR3 has 15 amino acids. Only the CDR3 portion is preserved as DNA: 45 bases, with reading frame beginning at the first base. The V end loses 2 bases and the J end loses 1 base, and a stretch of 10 bases separates them. From the germline V gene, CDR1 is SGDLS and CDR2 is YYNGEE. This clone was seen a few times. Its antigen specificity is not known. No much larger clone is present one base from it, and per-base qualities are unavailable. Overall results and qualifications from the work: A moderate but significant shortening of TCRB CDR3 length was observed in type 1 diabetes patients in all four CD4+ subsets. Fewer insertions and more nucleotide deletions at VDJ recombination sites were observed in patients with type 1 diabetes, implying thymic rearrangement abnormalities. Only small numbers of individuals were included in the HLA sub-analyses, which left unresolved whether HLA type had any influence on TCRB rearrangement. Shorter templates might be favored by PCR, yet because patient and control samples were amplified and corrected together, any such skew would affect both groups equally. Naive, central memory and regulatory TCRB repertoires appeared more similar among patients than among healthy donors. Because cDNA was sequenced instead of genomic DNA, highly expressing activated cells could be over-represented, though the groups showed no difference in activation or CD3 levels.

All of the isolated RNA was reverse transcribed with the High Capacity cDNA Reverse Transcription Kit, so expressed TCRB transcripts were sequenced. Naive, central memory and regulatory T cell samples underwent deep immunoSEQ sequencing, averaging about 3.5 million total reads per sample. Sorted cells were lysed in RLT buffer and RNA was extracted with DNase-treated RNeasy Micro or Mini kits, depending on cell number. Each cell subset was processed on its own to prevent cross-contamination, while patient and healthy donor samples were processed together. The immunoSEQ multiplex PCR was used to amplify TCRB sequences from cDNA, yielding 87-bp fragments that span the CDR3 region. The amplicons were sequenced using the Illumina HiSeq platform. The paper's data handling went like this. Synthetic template baselines were used to correct PCR bias computationally, reads within Hamming distance 2 were collapsed, and singletons that could not be merged were discarded. Reads were aligned against IMGT to assign V, D and J genes, CDR3 length and insertions or deletions at six rearrangement sites. Clonotype counts were normalized to sorted cell number within each subset before computing true diversity and Gini coefficients with the tcR R package. The overlap coefficient, calculated on TCRB nucleotide sequences, was used to quantify repertoire sharing. TCRdb re-hosts the immuneACCESS table, in-frame sequences only. Its copies lack some clones; in the studies checked, an unresolved V gene accounts for under half of them, and the cause for the rest is not known. That table is the source of V, J and clone size, and D and trimming were worked out from the DNA. The sample table shows roughly 180,000 clones, and 7.8% are seen once. The ten largest clones add up to roughly 0.97% of the sample.

Each donor gave one peripheral blood draw, averaging approximately 120 mL, which was collected into heparinised tubes. A BD FACSAria II was used to sort naive, central memory, regulatory and stem cell-like memory CD4+ T cells with a panel that included CD45RO, CCR7, CD25, CD127, CD95 and CD27. Purity was above 95% for every sorted population. PBMCs were separated immediately by Lymphoprep density gradient centrifugation and were stained directly, without being cultured. Samples were stained and sorted in pairs, with one healthy donor and one patient per experiment, so that batch effects were minimized.

The specimen sequenced was central memory CD4+ T cells from blood. The TCR comes from a woman in her forties with type 1 diabetes. This sequence uses TRBV9 and TRBJ2-4; TRBD1 might be the D gene, on 6 matching bases. In nucleotide form, the sequence is TGTGCCAGCAGCGTGACGGACAGCGCCAAAAACATTCAGTACTTC. Its translation is CASSVTDSAKNIQYF.